This entry concerns a single TCR beta chain. Its specificity is not known. The sampling schedule covered blood at baseline, cycle 4 day 1, and cycle 7 day 1. The data originate from a study of OX40 agonist ivuxolimab in advanced cancers. Turning to the study itself: Three dose-escalation patients had partial responses: one with hepatocellular carcinoma and two with cutaneous melanoma. Notes on the study in general: Antigens targeted by the expanded peripheral T cells were not determined.

The CDR3 sequence is 15 residues long. Deletions cut 8 bases from V and 5 bases from J, with 18 bases between. Germline V gene sequence: CDR1 ENHRY, CDR2 SYGVKD. The table came from immunoSEQ multiplex PCR; TCRdb's copy has only in-frame clones and leaves some out. Among some 100,000 clones listed, roughly 80% were seen once. The clonotype was recovered from an adult with an advanced solid tumor such as melanoma, head and neck, liver or kidney cancer. The V call is TRBV10-3, the J call TRBJ2-2; D gene unclear. The sample in question was CD4+ or CD8+ T cells sorted from blood, obtained in a trial of the OX40 agonist ivuxolimab. For the CDR3, the DNA is TGTGCCATCGGCCTAGGACGAAAACAGACCGGGGAGCTGTTTTTT. It translates to CAIGLGRKQTGELFF.